The clone carrying this TCR beta chain was observed at least ten times. The sample originates from a study of T-cell reconstitution after alpha-beta-depleted transplantation in children. The V gene's germline CDR1 is ENHRY and CDR2 SYGVKD. V was pared by 1 base and J by 2 bases, with 9 bases between. This CDR3 is 14 amino acids long. Unique molecular identifiers were built into the TCRbeta library. TCRdb redid the calling of the PCR reads with MiXCR, one entry per CDR3 protein. There are roughly 110,000 distinct CDR3 sequences in the sample; about 9.3% occur only once, and under 40% lies in the top ten.

The sequencing used PBMCs, collected before TCRalphabeta/CD19-depleted stem cell transplant. The TCR sequence derives from a boy between 2 and 10 years old with acute lymphoblastic leukemia, due to receive a stem cell transplant. The chain couples TRBV10-3 to TRBJ2-7, with TRBD1 as a possible D gene (5 bases). The CDR3 DNA reads as TGTGCCATCAGTGAGTGGGGCTTCGCCTACGAGCAGTACTTC. Amino acids: CAISEWGFAYEQYF.